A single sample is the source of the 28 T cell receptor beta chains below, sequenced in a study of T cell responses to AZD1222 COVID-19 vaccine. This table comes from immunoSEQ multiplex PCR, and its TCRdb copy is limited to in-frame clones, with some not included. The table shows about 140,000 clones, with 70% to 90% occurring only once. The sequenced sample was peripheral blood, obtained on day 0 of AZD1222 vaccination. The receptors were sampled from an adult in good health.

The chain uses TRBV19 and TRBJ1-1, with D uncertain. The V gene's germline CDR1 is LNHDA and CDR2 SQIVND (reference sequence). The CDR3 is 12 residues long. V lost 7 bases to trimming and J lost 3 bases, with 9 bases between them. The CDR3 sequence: CASTGRDTEAFF. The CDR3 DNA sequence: TGTGCCAGTACTGGGAGGGACACTGAAGCTTTCTTT.

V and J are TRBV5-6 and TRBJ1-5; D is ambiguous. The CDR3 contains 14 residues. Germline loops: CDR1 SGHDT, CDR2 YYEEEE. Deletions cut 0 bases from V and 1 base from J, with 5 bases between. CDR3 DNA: TGTGCCAGCAGCTTGGAGCGGAGCAATCAGCCCCAGCATTTT. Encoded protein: CASSLERSNQPQHF.

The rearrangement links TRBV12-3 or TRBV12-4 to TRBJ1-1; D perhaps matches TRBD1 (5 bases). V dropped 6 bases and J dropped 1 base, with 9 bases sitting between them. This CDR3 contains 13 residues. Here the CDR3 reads CASRSTGNTEAFF. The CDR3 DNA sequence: TGTGCCAGCAGATCAACAGGGAACACTGAAGCTTTCTTT.

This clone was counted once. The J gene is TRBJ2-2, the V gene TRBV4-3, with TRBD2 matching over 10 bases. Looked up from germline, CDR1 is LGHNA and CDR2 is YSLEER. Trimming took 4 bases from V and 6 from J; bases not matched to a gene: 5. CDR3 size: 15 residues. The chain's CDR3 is CASSPAGGPAGELFF. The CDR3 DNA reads TGCGCCAGCAGCCCAGCGGGGGGGCCTGCCGGGGAGCTGTTTTTT.

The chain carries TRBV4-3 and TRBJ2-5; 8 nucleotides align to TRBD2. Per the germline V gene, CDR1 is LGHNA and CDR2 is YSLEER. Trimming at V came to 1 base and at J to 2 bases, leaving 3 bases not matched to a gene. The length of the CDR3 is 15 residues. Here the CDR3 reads CASSQARGGQETQYF. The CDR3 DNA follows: TGCGCCAGCAGCCAAGCACGGGGGGGGCAAGAGACCCAGTACTTC.

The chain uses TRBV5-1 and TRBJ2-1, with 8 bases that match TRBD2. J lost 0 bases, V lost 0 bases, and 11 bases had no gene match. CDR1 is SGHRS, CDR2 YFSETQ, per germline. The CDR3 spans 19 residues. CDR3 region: CASSLEASGLPSSYNEQFF. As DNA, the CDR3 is TGCGCCAGCAGCTTGGAAGCTAGCGGGTTACCCAGCTCCTACAATGAGCAGTTCTTC. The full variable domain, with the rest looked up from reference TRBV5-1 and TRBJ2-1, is KAGVTQTPRYLIKTRGQQVTLSCSPISGHRSVSWYQQTPGQGLQFLFEYFSETQRNKGNFPGRFSGRQFSNSRSEMNVSTLELGDSALYLCASSLEASGLPSSYNEQFFGPGTRLTVL.

Written as DNA, the CDR3 is TGCGCCAGCAGCCAAGACAGGGGGGACTATGGCTACACCTTC. Its protein is CASSQDRGDYGYTF. The chain uses TRBV4-1 and TRBJ1-2; 7 positions match TRBD1. V shed 0 bases, J shed 3 bases, and the junction held 1 base outside the gene matches. This CDR3 has 14 residues. Germline V gives CDR1 MGHRA, CDR2 YSYEKL.

The CDR3 DNA follows: TGTGCCAGCACCCTTCGGCGGGGAAATTCACCCCTCCACTTT. Encoded protein: CASTLRRGNSPLHF. The chain carries TRBV6-5 and TRBJ1-6; D uncertain. V was clipped by 7 bases and J by 7 bases, with 14 bases between them. Per germline, CDR1 MNHEY and CDR2 SVGAGI. This CDR3 has 14 amino acids.

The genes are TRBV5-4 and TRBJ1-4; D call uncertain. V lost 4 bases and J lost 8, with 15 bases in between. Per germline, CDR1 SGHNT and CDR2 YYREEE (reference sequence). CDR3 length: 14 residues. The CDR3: CASSADGPGEKLFF. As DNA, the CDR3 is TGTGCCAGCAGCGCGGACGGCCCGGGAGAAAAACTGTTTTTT.

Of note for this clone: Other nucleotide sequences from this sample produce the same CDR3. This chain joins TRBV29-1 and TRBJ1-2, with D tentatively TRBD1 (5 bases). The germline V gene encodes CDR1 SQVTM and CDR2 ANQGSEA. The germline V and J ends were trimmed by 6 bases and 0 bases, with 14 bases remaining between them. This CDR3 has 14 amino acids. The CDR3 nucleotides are TGCAGCGTCGCTCGGGACCGTACTAACTATGGCTACACCTTC. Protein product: CSVARDRTNYGYTF.

CDR3 loop: CASSLERVIDEAFF. The DNA for the CDR3 is TGTGCCAGCAGCTTGGAAAGGGTGATTGATGAAGCTTTCTTT. V and J are TRBV5-4 and TRBJ1-1; D is undetermined. The CDR3 has 14 amino acids. CDR1 and CDR2 (germline): SGHNT, YYREEE (reference sequence). The V and J ends lost 0 bases and 7 bases respectively, with 13 bases between them.

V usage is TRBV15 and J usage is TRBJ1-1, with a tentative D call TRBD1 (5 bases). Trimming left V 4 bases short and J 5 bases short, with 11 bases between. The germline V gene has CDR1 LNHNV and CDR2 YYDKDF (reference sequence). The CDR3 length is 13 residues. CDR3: CATSTSGGTEAFF. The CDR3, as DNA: TGTGCCACCAGCACATCGGGGGGTACTGAAGCTTTCTTT.

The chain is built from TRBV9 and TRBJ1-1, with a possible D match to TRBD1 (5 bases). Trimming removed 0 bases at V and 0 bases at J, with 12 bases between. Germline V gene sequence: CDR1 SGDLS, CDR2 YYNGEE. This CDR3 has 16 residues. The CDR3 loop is CASSVGSQGLNTEAFF. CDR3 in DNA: TGTGCCAGCAGCGTAGGCTCCCAGGGTCTGAACACTGAAGCTTTCTTT.

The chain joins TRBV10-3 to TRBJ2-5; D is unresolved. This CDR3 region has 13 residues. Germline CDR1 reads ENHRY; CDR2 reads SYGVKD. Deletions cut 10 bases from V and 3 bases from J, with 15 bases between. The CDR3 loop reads CATSFKGEETQYF. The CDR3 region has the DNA TGTGCCACCTCCTTCAAAGGAGAAGAGACCCAGTACTTC.

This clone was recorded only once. Written as DNA, the CDR3 is TGTGCCAGCAGCGGGCAACAGGGCAGGGGCGAAAAACTGTTTTTT. Translated, it gives CASSGQQGRGEKLFF. The rearrangement links TRBV5-4 to TRBJ1-4; maybe TRBD1 (6 bases). From germline, CDR1 is SGHNT and CDR2 YYREEE (reference sequence). The CDR3 covers 15 residues. V was trimmed by 4 bases and J by 8 bases, leaving 18 bases between them.

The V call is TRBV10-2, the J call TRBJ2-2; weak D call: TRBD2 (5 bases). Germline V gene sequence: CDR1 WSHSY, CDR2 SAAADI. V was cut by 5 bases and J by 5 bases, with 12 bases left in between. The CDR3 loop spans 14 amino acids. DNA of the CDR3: TGCGCCAGCAGTCTTCGGACTGCTACCGGGGAGCTGTTTTTT. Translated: CASSLRTATGELFF.

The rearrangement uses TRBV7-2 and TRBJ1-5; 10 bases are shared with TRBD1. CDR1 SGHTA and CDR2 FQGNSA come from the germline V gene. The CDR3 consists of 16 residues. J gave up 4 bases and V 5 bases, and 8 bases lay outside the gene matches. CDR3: CASSKDRGNGNQPQHF. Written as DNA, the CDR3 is TGTGCCAGCAGCAAGGACAGGGGGAATGGGAATCAGCCCCAGCATTTT.

CDR3 sequence: CASRGAGGTSNEQFF. The DNA for the CDR3 is TGTGCCAGCAGGGGGGCTGGAGGGACTAGCAATGAGCAGTTCTTC. The J gene is TRBJ2-1, the V gene TRBV2; 8 nucleotides agree with TRBD2. The V gene's germline CDR1 is SNHLY and CDR2 FYNNEI. The CDR3 loop spans 15 amino acids. V shed 6 bases, J shed 6 bases, and the junction held 10 bases outside the gene matches.

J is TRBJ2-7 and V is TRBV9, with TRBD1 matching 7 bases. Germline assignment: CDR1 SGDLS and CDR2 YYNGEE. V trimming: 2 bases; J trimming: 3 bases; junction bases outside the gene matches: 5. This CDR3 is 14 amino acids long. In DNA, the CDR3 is TGTGCCAGCAGCGTTAAGCCAGGGGGCTACGAGCAGTACTTC. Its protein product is CASSVKPGGYEQYF.

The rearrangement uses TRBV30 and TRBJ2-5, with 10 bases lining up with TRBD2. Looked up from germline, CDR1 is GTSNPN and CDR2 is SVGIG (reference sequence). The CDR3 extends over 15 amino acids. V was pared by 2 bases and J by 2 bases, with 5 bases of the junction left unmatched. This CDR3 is CAWSTSGVRQETQYF. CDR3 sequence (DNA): TGTGCCTGGAGTACTAGCGGGGTAAGACAAGAGACCCAGTACTTC.

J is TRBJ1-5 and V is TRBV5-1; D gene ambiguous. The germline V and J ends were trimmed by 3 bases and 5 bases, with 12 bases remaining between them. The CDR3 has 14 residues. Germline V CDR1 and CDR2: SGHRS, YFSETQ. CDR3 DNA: TGCGCCAGCAGCTCAGGAGGTCACGATCAGCCCCAGCATTTT. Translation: CASSSGGHDQPQHF.

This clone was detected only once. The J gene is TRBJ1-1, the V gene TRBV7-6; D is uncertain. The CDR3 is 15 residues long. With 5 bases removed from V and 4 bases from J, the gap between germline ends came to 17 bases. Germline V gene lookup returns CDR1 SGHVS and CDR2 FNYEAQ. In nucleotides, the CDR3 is TGTGCCAGCAGCAACCGGGTTCGGGGTCGCACTGAAGCTTTCTTT. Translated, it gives CASSNRVRGRTEAFF.

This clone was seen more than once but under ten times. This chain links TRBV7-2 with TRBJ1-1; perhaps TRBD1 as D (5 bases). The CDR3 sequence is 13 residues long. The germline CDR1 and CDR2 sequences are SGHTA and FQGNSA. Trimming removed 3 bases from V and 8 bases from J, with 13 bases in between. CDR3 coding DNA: TGTGCCAGCAGCTTGGCCGGGACCGAAGAAGCTTTCTTT. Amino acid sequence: CASSLAGTEEAFF. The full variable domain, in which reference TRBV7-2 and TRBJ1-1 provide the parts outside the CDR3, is GAGVSQSPSNKVTEKGKDVELRCDPISGHTALYWYRQSLGQGLEFLIYFQGNSAPDKSGLPSDRFSAERTGGSVSTLTIQRTQQEDSAVYLCASSLAGTEEAFFGQGTRLTVV.

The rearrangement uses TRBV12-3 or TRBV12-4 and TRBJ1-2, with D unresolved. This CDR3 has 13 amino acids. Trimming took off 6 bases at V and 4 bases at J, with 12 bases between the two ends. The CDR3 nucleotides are TGTGCCAGCAGATCCCCCCCTCTCTATGGCTACACCTTC. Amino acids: CASRSPPLYGYTF.

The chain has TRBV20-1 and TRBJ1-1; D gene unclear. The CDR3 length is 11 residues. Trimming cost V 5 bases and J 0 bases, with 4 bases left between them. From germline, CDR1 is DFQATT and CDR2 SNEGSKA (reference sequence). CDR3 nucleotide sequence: TGCAGTGCTGGAATGAACACTGAAGCTTTCTTT. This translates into CSAGMNTEAFF.

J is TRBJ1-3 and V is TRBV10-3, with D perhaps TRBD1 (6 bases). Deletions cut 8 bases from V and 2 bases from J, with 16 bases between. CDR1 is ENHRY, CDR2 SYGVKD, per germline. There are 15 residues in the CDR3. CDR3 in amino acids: CAIGSQGNAGNTIYF. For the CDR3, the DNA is TGTGCCATCGGGTCGCAGGGGAATGCTGGAAACACCATATATTTT.

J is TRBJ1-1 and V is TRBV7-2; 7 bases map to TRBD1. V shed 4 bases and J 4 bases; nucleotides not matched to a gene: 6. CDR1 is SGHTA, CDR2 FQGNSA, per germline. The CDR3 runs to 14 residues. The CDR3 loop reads CASSSGPGGTEAFF. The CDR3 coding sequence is TGTGCCAGCAGCTCGGGACCAGGGGGCACTGAAGCTTTCTTT.

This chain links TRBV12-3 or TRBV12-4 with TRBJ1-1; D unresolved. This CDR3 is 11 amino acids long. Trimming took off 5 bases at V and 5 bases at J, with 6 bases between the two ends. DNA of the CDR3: TGTGCCAGCAGTACCGTAACTGAAGCTTTCTTT. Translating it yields CASSTVTEAFF.